Below, one T cell receptor (beta chain) is given with its context. Germline CDR1 is SGHTA and CDR2 is FQGNSA. The CDR3 loop spans 14 amino acids. The trim removed 3 bases at V and 5 bases at J, leaving 5 bases unmatched. The entry originates in a study of blood T cell repertoires in COVID-19. Study information: Specimens from acute and convalescent COVID-19 originated in the United States, Italy and Spain.

Methods used by the authors: The authors estimated nucleated cell counts from reference gene primer amplification. Clones were read by immunoSEQ multiplex PCR, and TCRdb kept only the in-frame ones, dropping some. The V and J calls and clone size were taken over from that table, and D and trimming were inferred from the DNA. The sample yields about 180,000 clones, approximately 80% seen once. The sequenced sample was PBMCs or T cells enriched from blood (not recorded which). The chain employs TRBV7-2 and TRBJ2-7; the match to TRBD2 covers 9 bases. The origin of this receptor is a man aged 60 to 75 who had been exposed to COVID-19. CDR3 residues: CASSFSGRKDEQYF. The CDR3 DNA reads as TGTGCCAGCAGCTTTAGCGGGAGAAAGGACGAGCAGTACTTC.